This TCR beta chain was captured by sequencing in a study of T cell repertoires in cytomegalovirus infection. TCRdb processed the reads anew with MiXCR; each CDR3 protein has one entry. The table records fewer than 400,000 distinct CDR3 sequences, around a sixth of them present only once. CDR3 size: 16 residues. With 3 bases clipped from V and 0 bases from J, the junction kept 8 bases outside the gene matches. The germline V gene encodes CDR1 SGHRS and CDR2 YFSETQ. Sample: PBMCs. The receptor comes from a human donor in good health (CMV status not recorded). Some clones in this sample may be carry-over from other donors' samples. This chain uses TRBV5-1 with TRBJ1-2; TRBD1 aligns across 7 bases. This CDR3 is CASSSGPGTANYGYTF. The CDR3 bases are TGCGCCAGCAGCTCGGGACCCGGGACAGCTAACTATGGCTACACCTTC.